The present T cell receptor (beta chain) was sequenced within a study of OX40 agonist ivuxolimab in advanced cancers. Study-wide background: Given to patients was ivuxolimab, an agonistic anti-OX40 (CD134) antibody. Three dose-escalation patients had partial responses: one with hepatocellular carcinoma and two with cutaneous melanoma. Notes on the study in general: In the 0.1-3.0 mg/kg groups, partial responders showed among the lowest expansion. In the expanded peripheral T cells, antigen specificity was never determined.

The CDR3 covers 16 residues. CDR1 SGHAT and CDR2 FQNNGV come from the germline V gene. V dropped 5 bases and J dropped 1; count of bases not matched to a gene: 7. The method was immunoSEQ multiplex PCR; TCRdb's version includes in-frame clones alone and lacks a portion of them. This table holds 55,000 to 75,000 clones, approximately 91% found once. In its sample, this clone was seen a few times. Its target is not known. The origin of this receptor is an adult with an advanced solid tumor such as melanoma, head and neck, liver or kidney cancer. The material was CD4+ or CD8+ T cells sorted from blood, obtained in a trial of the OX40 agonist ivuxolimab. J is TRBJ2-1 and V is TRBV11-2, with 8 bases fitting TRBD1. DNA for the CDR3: TGTGCCAGCAGCCCCCGGGGACAGGCTTCCTACAATGAGCAGTTCTTC. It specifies CASSPRGQASYNEQFF.